Below are 6 T cell receptor beta chains sequenced from a single sample in a study of blood T cell repertoires in COVID-19. The repertoire was sequenced with immunoSEQ multiplex PCR; TCRdb's copy has only in-frame clones and lacks some. The sample carries some 170,000 clones, 87% recorded once. Sequencing input: peripheral blood. Receptors were obtained from a woman in her forties or fifties with acute or convalescent COVID-19.

The rearrangement links TRBV19 to TRBJ1-6, with D possibly matching TRBD1 (6 bases). CDR1 is LNHDA and CDR2 is SQIVND in the germline V gene (reference sequence). Trimming left V 3 bases short and J 7 bases short, with 13 bases between. CDR3 length: 15 amino acids. The CDR3 DNA reads TGTGCCAGTAGTATCCAGGGGTTAACGAATTCACCCCTCCACTTT. Amino acid sequence: CASSIQGLTNSPLHF.

The V and J genes are TRBV18 and TRBJ1-2; a possible D gene is TRBD1 (6 bases). From germline, CDR1 is KGHSH and CDR2 LQKENI. The CDR3 is 13 amino acids. V was clipped by 5 bases and J by 3 bases, with 10 bases between them. The CDR3 here is CASSSDRYYGYTF. CDR3 nucleotides: TGTGCCAGCTCATCGGACAGATACTATGGCTACACCTTC.

The chain couples TRBV6-5 to TRBJ2-7; a weak D match, TRBD2 (6 bases). Per germline, CDR1 MNHEY and CDR2 SVGAGI. V lost 4 bases and J lost 3, with 16 bases in between. The CDR3 is 15 amino acids. CDR3 sequence: CASSLGLGRGYEQYF. Here the CDR3 DNA reads TGTGCCAGCAGTTTGGGGCTCGGGAGAGGCTACGAGCAGTACTTC.

This rearrangement joins TRBV5-1 to TRBJ1-2, with D perhaps matching TRBD1 (6 bases). V was trimmed by 4 bases and J by 4 bases, leaving 11 bases between them. The CDR3 length is 13 residues. From germline, CDR1 is SGHRS and CDR2 YFSETQ. CDR3 region: CASSAGGPYGYTF. DNA for the CDR3: TGCGCCAGCAGCGCTGGGGGCCCCTATGGCTACACCTTC.

This clone turned up a few times. Other DNA sequences within the sample encode an identical CDR3. The J gene is TRBJ1-5, the V gene TRBV5-1; D remains unclear. With 0 bases removed from V and 5 bases from J, the gap between germline ends came to 9 bases. This CDR3 is built from 14 residues. In germline, CDR1 is SGHRS, CDR2 YFSETQ. CDR3 loop: CASSLGGSDQPQHF. In nucleotides, the CDR3 is TGCGCCAGCAGCTTGGGAGGGTCGGATCAGCCCCAGCATTTT.

This clone was observed a single time. The chain joins TRBV9 to TRBJ2-7, with TRBD1 identical over 7 bases. The CDR3 contains 15 residues. Germline CDR1 is SGDLS and CDR2 is YYNGEE. V gave up 4 bases and J gave up 0 bases; unmatched junction bases: 7. CDR3 nucleotides: TGTGCCAGCAGCACAACCGGGACAGACTCCTACGAGCAGTACTTC. Its protein product is CASSTTGTDSYEQYF.